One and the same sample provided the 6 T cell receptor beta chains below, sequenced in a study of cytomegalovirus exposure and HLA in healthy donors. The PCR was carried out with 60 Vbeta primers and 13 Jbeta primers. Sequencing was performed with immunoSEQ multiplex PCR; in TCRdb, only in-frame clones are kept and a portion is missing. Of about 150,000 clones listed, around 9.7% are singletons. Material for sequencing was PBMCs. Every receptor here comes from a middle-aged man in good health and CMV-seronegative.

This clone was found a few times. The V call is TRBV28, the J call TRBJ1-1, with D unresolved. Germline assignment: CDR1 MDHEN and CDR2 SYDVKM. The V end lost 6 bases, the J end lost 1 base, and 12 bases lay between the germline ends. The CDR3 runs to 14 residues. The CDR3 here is CASRETTGNTEAFF. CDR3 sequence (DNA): TGTGCCAGCAGAGAAACGACGGGGAACACTGAAGCTTTCTTT.

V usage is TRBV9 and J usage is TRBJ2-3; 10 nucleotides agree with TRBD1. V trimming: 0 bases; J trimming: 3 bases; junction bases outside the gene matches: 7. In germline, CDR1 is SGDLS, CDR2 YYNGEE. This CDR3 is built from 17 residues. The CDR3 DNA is TGTGCCAGCAGCGTAGGGGCCGGGACAGGGGTAACAGATACGCAGTATTTT. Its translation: CASSVGAGTGVTDTQYF.

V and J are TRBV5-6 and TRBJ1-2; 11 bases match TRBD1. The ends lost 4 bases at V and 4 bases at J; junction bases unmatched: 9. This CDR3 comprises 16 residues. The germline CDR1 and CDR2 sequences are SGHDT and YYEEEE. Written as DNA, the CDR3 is TGTGCCAGCAGCCGTGGACAGGGGGCGGGAGGCTATGGCTACACCTTC. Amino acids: CASSRGQGAGGYGYTF.

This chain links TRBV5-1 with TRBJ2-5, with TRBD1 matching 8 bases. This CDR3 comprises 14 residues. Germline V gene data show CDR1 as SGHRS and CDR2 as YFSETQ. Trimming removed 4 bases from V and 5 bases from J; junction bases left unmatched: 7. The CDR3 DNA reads TGCGCCAGCAGCCCGACAGGGGATAGTGAGACCCAGTACTTC. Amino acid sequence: CASSPTGDSETQYF.

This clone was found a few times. In DNA, the CDR3 is TGTGCCAGCAGGGGTGGACAGGGGAACTATGGCTACACCTTC. It specifies CASRGGQGNYGYTF. The V call is TRBV7-9, the J call TRBJ1-2; 9 nucleotides align to TRBD1. The germline V gene encodes CDR1 SEHNR and CDR2 FQNEAQ (reference sequence). CDR3 size: 14 residues. The V gene end was trimmed by 6 bases and the J gene end by 2 bases; junction bases not matched to a gene: 4.

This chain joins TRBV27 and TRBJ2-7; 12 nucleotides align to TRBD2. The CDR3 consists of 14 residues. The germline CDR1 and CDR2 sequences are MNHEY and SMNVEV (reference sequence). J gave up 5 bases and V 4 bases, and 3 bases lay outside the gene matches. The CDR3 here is CASSSGLAGNEQYF. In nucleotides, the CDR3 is TGTGCCAGCAGTTCGGGACTAGCGGGCAACGAGCAGTACTTC.